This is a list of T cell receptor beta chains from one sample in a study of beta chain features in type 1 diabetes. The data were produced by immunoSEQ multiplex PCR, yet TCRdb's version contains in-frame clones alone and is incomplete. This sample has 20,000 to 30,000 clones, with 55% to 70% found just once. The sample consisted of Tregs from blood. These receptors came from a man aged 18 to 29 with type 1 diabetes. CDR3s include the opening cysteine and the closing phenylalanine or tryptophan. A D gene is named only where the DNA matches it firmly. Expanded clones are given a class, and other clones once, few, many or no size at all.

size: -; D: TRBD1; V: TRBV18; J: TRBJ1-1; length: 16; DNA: TGTGCCAGCTCACCACACGCGGGGACAGCGAACACTGAAGCTTTCTTT; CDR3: CASSPHAGTANTEAFF
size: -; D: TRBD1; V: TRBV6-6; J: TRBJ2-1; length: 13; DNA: TGTGCCAGCAGGGCAGGGGGCTACAATGAGCAGTTCTTC; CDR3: CASRAGGYNEQFF
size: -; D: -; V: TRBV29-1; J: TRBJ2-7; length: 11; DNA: TGCAGCGTGGGGGGGGCGTACGAGCAGTACTTC; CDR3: CSVGGAYEQYF
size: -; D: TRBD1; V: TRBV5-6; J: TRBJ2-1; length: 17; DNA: TGTGCCAGCAGCTACGGCCCCACAGGGGAGAACTACAATGAGCAGTTCTTC; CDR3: CASSYGPTGENYNEQFF
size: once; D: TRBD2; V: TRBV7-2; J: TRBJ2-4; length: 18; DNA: TGTGCCAGCAGCCCGACTAGCGGGGGGAACCTAGCCAAAAACATTCAGTACTTC; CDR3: CASSPTSGGNLAKNIQYF
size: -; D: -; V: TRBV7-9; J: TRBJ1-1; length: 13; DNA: TGTGCCAGCAGCTTACCCCCCTCCCCCGTAGCTTTCTTT; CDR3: CASSLPPSPVAFF
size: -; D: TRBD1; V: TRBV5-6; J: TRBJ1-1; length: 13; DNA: TGTGCCAGCAGCTTTTTTGGGACAGTTGAAGCTTTCTTT; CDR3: CASSFFGTVEAFF
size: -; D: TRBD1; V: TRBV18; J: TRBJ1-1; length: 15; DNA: TGTGCCAGCTCACCACCGGGCACAGGGGCGTCTATGGCTTTCTTT; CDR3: CASSPPGTGASMAFF
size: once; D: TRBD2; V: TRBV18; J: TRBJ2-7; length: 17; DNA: TGTGCCAGCTCACCCCCTGGGGCTAGCGGGAGGGCCAACGAGCAGTACTTC; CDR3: CASSPPGASGRANEQYF
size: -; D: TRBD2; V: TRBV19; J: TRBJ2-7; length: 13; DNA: TGTGCCAGTAATCCCGGACTAGCGTACGAGCAGTACTTC; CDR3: CASNPGLAYEQYF
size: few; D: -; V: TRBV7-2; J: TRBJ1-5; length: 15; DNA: TGTGCCAGCAGCCCGACTGTGAGTGACAATCAGCCCCAGCATTTT; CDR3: CASSPTVSDNQPQHF
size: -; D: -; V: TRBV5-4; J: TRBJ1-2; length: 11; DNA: TGTGCCAGCAGCTCGCGTACTGGCTACACCTTC; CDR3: CASSSRTGYTF
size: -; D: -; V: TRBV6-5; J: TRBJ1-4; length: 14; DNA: TGTGCCAGCAGTTTAAGCGTGACTAATGAAAAACTGTTTTTT; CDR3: CASSLSVTNEKLFF
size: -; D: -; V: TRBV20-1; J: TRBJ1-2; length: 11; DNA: TGCAGTGCTGAAGCAAACCTGGGCTACACCTTC; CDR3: CSAEANLGYTF
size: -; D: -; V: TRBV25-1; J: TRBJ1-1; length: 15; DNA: TGTGCCAGCAGTGATCAGGGGCGCGGTAGCACTGAAGCTTTCTTT; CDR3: CASSDQGRGSTEAFF
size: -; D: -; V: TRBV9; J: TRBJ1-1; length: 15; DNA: TGTGCCAGCAGCGTCCATACAGGGCTTGACACTGAAGCTTTCTTT; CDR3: CASSVHTGLDTEAFF